The clone carrying this T cell receptor beta chain was detected only a few times. Its antigen is unknown. The sample originates from a study of T cells after yellow fever vaccination. Study summary: SMART-Seq v4 Ultra Low Input prepared libraries from low-cell fractions.

Germline lookup yields CDR1 MNHEY and CDR2 SMNVEV (reference sequence). The CDR3 loop spans 15 amino acids. Trimming took off 8 bases at V and 3 bases at J, with 18 bases between the two ends. By 5'RACE template switching, TCR cDNA was produced, with a universal primer site and UMIs added in the process. TCRdb re-analysed the 5' RACE reads in MiXCR, keeping a single row per CDR3 protein. This table holds hundreds of thousands of distinct CDR3 sequences, roughly an eighth found once. Overall study results and limits: A faster peak, day 5 versus 15, was reached by the weaker secondary response. Contamination of FACS-sorted repertoires by abundant clonotypes from the bulk population could occur.

This material consisted of PBMCs, taken on the day of the yellow fever booster vaccination. This sequence was found in a man younger than 45 who received the YFV17D yellow fever vaccine. The chain joins TRBV27 to TRBJ2-3; D may be TRBD2 (6 bases). CDR3 region: CASGISGSLTDTQYF. The CDR3 DNA reads TGTGCCAGCGGTATCTCCGGGAGTCTGACAGATACGCAGTATTTT.